This T cell receptor beta chain was sequenced for a study of blood T cell repertoires in COVID-19. Study-wide background: Sites across the United States, Italy and Spain contributed samples from acute and convalescent COVID-19. Nucleic acid was either cDNA or gDNA, and it came from T cells, B-cell-depleted T cells, or PBMCs.

Original processing methods: Amplification with reference gene primers provided the estimates of nucleated cell counts. Produced via immunoSEQ multiplex PCR; TCRdb's table is partial and in-frame only. V and J calls and clone size come straight from that table; D and trimming were deduced from the DNA. The data hold 95,000 to 150,000 clones, with approximately 81% observed a single time. In germline, CDR1 is MRHNA, CDR2 SNTAGT. Unmatched junction bases numbered 2, after V lost 4 bases and J lost 1 base. This CDR3 is 14 amino acids long. The receptor comes from a man aged 55 to 69 with acute or convalescent COVID-19. The chain employs TRBV6-4 and TRBJ2-3; 7 bases are a match to TRBD2. The material sequenced was peripheral blood. The CDR3 DNA follows: TGTGCCAGCAGTGCGAGCGGGGGCACAGATACGCAGTATTTT. Its protein is CASSASGGTDTQYF.